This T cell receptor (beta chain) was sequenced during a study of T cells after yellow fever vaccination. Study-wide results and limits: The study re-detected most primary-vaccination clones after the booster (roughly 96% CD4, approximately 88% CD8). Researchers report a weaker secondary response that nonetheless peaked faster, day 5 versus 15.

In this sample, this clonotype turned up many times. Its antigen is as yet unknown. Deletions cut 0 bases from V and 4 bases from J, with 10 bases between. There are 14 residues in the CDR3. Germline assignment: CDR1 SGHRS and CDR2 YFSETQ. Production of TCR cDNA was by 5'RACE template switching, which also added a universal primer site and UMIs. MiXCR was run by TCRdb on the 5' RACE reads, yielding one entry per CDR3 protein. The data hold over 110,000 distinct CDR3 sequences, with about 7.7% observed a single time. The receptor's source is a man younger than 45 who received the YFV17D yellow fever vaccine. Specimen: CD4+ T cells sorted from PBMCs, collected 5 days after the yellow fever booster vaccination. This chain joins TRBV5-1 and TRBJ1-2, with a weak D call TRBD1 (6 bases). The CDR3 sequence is CASSLGQVTYGYTF. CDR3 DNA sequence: TGCGCCAGCAGCTTGGGACAGGTCACCTATGGCTACACCTTC.